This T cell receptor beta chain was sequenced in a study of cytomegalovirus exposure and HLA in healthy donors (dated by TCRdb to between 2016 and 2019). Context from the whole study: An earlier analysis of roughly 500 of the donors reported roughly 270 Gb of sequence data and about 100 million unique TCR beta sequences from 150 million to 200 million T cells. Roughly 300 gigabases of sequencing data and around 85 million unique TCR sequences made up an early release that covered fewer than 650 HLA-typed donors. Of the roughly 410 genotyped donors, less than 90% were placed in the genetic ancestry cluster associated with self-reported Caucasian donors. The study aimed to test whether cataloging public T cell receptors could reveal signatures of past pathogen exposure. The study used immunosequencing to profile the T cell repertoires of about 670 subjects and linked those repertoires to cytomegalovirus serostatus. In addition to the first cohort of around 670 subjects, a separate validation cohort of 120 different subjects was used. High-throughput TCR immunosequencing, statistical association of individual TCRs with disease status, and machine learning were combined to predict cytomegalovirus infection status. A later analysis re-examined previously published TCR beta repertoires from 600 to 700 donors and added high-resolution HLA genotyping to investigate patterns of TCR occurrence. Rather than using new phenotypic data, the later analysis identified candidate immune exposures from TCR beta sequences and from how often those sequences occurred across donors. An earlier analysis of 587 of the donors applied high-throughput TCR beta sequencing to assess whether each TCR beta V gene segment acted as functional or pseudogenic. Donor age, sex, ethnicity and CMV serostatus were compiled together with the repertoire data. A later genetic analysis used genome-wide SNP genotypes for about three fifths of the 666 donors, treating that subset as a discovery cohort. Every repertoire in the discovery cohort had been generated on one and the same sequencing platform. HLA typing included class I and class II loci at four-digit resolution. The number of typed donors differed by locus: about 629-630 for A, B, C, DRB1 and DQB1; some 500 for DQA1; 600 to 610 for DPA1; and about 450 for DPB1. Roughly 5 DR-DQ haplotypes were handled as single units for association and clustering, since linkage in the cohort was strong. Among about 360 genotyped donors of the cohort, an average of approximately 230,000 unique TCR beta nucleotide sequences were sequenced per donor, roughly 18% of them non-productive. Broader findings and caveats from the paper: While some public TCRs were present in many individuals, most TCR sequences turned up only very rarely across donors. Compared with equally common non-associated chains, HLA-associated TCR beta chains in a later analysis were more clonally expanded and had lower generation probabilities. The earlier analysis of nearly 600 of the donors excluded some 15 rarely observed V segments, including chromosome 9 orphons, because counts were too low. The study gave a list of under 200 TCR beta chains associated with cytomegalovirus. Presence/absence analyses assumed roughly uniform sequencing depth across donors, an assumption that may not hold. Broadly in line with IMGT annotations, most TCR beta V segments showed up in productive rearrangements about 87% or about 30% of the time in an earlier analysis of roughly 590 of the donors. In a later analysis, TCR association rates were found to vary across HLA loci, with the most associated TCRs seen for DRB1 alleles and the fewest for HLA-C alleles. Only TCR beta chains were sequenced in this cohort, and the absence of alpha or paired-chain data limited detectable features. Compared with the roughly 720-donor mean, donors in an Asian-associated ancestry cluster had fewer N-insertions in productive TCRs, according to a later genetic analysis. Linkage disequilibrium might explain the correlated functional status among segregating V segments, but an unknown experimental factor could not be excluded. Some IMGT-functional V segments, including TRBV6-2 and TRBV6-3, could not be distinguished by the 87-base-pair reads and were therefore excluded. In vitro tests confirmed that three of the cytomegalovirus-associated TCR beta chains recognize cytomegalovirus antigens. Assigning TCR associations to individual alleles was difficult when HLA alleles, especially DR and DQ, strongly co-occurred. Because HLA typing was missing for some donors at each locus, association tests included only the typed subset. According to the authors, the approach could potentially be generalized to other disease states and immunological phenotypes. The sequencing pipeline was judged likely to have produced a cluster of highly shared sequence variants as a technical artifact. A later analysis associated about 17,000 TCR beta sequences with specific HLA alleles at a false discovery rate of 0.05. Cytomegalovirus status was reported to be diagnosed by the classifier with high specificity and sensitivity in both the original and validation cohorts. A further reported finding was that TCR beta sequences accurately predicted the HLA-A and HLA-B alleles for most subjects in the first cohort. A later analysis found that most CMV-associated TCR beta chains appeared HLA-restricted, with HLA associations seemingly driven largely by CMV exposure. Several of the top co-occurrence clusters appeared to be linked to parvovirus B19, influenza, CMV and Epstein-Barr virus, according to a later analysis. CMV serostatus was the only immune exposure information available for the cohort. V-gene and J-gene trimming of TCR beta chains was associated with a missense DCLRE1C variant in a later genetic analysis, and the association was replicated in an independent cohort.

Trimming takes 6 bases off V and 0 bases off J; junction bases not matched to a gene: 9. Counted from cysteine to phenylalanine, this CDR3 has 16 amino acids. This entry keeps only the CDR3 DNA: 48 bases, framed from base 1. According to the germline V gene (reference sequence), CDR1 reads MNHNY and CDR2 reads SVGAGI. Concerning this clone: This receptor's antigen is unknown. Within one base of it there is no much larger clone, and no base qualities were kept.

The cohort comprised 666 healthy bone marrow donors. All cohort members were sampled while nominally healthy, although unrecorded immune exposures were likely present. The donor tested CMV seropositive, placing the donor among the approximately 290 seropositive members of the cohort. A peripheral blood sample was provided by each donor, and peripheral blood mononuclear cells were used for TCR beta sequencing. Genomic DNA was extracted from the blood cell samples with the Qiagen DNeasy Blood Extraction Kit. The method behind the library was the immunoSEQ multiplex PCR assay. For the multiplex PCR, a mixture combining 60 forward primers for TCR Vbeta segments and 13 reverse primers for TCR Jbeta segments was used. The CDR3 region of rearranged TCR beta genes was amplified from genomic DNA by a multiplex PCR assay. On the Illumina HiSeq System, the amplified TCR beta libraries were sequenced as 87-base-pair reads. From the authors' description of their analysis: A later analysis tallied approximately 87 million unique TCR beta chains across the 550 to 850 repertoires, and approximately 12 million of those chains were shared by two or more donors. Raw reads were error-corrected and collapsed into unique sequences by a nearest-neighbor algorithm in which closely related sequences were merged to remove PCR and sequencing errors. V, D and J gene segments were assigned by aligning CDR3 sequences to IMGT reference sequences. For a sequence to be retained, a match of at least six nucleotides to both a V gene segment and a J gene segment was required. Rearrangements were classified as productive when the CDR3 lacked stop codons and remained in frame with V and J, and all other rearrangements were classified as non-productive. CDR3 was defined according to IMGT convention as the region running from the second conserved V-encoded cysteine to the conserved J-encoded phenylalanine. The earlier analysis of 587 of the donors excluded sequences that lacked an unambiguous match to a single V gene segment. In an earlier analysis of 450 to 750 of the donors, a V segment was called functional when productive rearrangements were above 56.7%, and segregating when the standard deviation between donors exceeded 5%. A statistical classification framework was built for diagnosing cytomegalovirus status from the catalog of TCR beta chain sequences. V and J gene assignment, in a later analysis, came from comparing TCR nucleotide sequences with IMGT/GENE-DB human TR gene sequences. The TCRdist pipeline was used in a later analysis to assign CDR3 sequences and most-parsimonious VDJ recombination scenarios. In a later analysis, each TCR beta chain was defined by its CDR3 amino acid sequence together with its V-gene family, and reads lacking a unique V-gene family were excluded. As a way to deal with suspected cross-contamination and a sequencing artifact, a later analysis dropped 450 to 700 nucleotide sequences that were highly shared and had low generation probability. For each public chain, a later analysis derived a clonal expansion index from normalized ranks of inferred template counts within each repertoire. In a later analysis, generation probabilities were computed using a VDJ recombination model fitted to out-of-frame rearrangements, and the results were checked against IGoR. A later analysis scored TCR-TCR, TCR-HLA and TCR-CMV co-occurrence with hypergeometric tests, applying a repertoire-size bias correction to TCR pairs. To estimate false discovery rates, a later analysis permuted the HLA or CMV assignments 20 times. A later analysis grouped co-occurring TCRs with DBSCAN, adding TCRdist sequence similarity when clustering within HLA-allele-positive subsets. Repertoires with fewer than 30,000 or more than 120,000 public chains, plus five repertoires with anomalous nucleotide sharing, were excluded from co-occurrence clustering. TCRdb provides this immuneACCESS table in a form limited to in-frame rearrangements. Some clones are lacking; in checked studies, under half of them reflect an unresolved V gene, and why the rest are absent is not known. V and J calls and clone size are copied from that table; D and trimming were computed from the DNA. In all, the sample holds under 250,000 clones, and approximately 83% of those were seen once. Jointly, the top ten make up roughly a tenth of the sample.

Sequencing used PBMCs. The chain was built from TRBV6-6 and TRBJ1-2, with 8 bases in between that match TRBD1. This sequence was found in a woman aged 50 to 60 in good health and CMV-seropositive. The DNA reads TGTGCCAGCAGAGACTTTGGACAGGGCACTAACTATGGCTACACCTTC. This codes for CASRDFGQGTNYGYTF.